This TCR beta chain was recovered during a study of neurological immune-mediated disorders. Synthesis of cDNA used 5'RACE (with 10-nucleotide random UMIs). Via MiXCR, TCRdb re-called the 5' RACE reads, giving one row per CDR3 protein. The data contain about 35,000 distinct CDR3 sequences, roughly 3.8% of them singletons. This clonotype was seen many times. No antigen is known for it. Whole-study results and caveats: The repertoires of 18 of 34 multiple sclerosis patients were placed by phylogenetic grouping in a single related-CDR3 cluster, which may be a signature.

Trimming at V came to 6 bases and at J to 6 bases, leaving 7 bases not matched to a gene. The CDR3 is made up of 14 amino acids. Germline V gene sequence: CDR1 ENHRY, CDR2 SYGVKD. This sequence was found in a man aged 25 to 40 with multiple sclerosis. The chain employs TRBV10-3 and TRBJ2-3; TRBD2 matches at 9 bases. The sequenced sample consisted of PBMCs. In nucleotides, the CDR3 is TGTGCCATCAGGGGCGGGGGGGCTGCCGATACGCAGTATTTT. It yields the protein CAIRGGGAADTQYF.